This paragraph reports one T cell receptor beta chain. These data are taken from a study of shared clonotypes between healthy human individuals. The CDR3 length is 16 residues. Germline V gene data show CDR1 as MGHRA and CDR2 as YSYEKL. Losses at the gene ends were 4 bases for V and 0 bases for J; bases not matched to a gene: 3. Assay used: immunoSEQ multiplex PCR; TCRdb lists only in-frame clones, some missing. The profile shows 2 million to 3 million clones, more than 90% of them singletons. The TCR sequence derives from a young man in good health. V gene TRBV4-1 combines with J gene TRBJ1-3; 10 bases fit TRBD1. The sequenced material came from naive CD4+ T cells sorted from blood. Regarding subset: CD45RA+ positively selected. The CDR3 nucleotides are TGCGCCAGCAGCCTGGGGGACAGGGGCTCTGGAAACACCATATATTTT. Its translation is CASSLGDRGSGNTIYF.